These 30 T cell receptor beta chains originate from one sample sequenced in a study of blood T cell repertoires in COVID-19. Clones were read by immunoSEQ multiplex PCR, and TCRdb kept only the in-frame ones, dropping some. This sample has hundreds of thousands of clones; approximately 86% occur once, and the top ten carry around 1.9%. Source material: PBMCs or T cells enriched from blood (not recorded which). Source of these receptors: a middle-aged woman with acute COVID-19.

The chain recombines TRBV4-1 with TRBJ2-7; 7 bases are a match to TRBD1. The CDR3 is 15 amino acids. CDR1 MGHRA and CDR2 YSYEKL come from the germline V gene. V shed 1 base and J 3 bases; nucleotides not matched to a gene: 6. In DNA, the CDR3 is TGCGCCAGCAGCCAAGCCGAGACAGGGAGCTACGAGCAGTACTTC. This encodes CASSQAETGSYEQYF.

V gene TRBV2 combines with J gene TRBJ2-6, with unresolved D. The ends were cut back, 4 bases at V and 0 bases at J, with 7 bases in the middle. This CDR3 is 15 amino acids long. Germline CDR1 reads SNHLY; CDR2 reads FYNNEI. The CDR3 DNA reads TGTGCCAGCAGTGTATATAGCTCTGGGGCCAACGTCCTGACTTTC. Translation gives CASSVYSSGANVLTF.

This chain uses TRBV5-4 with TRBJ1-2; TRBD1 aligns across 9 bases. The CDR3 sequence is 12 residues long. Germline CDR1 is SGHNT and CDR2 is YYREEE (reference sequence). J was trimmed by 7 bases and V by 4 bases; bases with no gene match: 2. The CDR3 region has the DNA TGTGCCAGCAGCGGACAGGGGCCTGGCTACACCTTC. Its translation is CASSGQGPGYTF.

The table lists this clone with a few counts. The genes are TRBV5-1 and TRBJ1-2, with 8 bases that match TRBD1. The germline V gene has CDR1 SGHRS and CDR2 YFSETQ. The CDR3 totals 16 residues. V shed 4 bases, J shed 1 base, and the junction held 9 bases outside the gene matches. The CDR3 DNA is TGCGCCAGCAGCCTATTAGGACAGGGTGTTAACTATGGCTACACCTTC. Amino acid sequence: CASSLLGQGVNYGYTF.

The rearrangement joins TRBV4-1 to TRBJ2-7, with 9 bases matching TRBD2. V gave up 1 base and J gave up 2 bases; unmatched junction bases: 0. Germline-derived CDR1 and CDR2 are MGHRA and YSYEKL. This CDR3 region has 14 residues. This chain's CDR3 is CASSQGTSAYEQYF. The CDR3 DNA reads TGCGCCAGCAGCCAAGGGACTAGCGCCTACGAGCAGTACTTC.

The rearrangement links TRBV7-9 to TRBJ2-3, with TRBD2 as a possible D gene (6 bases). The CDR3 spans 16 residues. The V end lost 1 base, the J end lost 2 bases, and 13 bases lay between the germline ends. Germline V gene data show CDR1 as SEHNR and CDR2 as FQNEAQ (reference sequence). CDR3 nucleotide sequence: TGTGCCAGCAGCTTAGGAGGGCTAGCGACCACAGATACGCAGTATTTT. Its translation: CASSLGGLATTDTQYF. Looking up the rest from reference TRBV7-9 and TRBJ2-3 gives the full variable domain: DTGVSQNPRHKITKRGQNVTFRCDPISEHNRLYWYRQTLGQGPEFLTYFQNEAQLEKSRLLSDRFSAERPKGSFSTLEIQRTEQGDSAMYLCASSLGGLATTDTQYFGPGTRLTVL.

This chain connects TRBV19 to TRBJ2-7; possibly TRBD2 for D (5 bases). Germline V gene sequence: CDR1 LNHDA, CDR2 SQIVND (reference sequence). The V and J ends lost 7 bases and 0 bases respectively, with 19 bases between them. The CDR3 is 16 residues long. Here the CDR3 reads CASTPVERRISYEQYF. CDR3 nucleotide sequence: TGTGCCAGTACCCCAGTGGAAAGGAGGATCTCCTACGAGCAGTACTTC.

J is TRBJ2-3 and V is TRBV15; possibly TRBD1 for D (5 bases). V lost 0 bases and J lost 0, with 16 bases in between. Per the germline V gene, CDR1 is LNHNV and CDR2 is YYDKDF (reference sequence). The CDR3 sequence is 18 residues long. For the CDR3, the DNA is TGTGCCACCAGCAGAGATCTGGAAGGGGCGATGAGCACAGATACGCAGTATTTT. It translates to CATSRDLEGAMSTDTQYF. Full variable domain (remainder filled in from reference TRBV15 and TRBJ2-3): DAMVIQNPRYQVTQFGKPVTLSCSQTLNHNVMYWYQQKSSQAPKLLFHYYDKDFNNEADTPDNFQSRRPNTSFCFLDIRSPGLGDTAMYLCATSRDLEGAMSTDTQYFGPGTRLTVL.

The rearrangement links TRBV3-1 (or the pseudogene TRBV3-2) to TRBJ1-3; perhaps TRBD1 as D (5 bases). V shed 4 bases and J shed 2 bases, with 9 bases lying between them. Germline V gene lookup returns CDR1 LGHDT and CDR2 YNNKEL (reference sequence). CDR3 size: 14 residues. The CDR3 nucleotides read TGTGCCAGCAGCCGTCCGGACACTGGAAACACCATATATTTT. Protein: CASSRPDTGNTIYF.

The chain couples TRBV3-1 (or the pseudogene TRBV3-2) to TRBJ1-1, with a weak D call TRBD1 (6 bases). This CDR3 is 15 amino acids long. The V gene lost 4 bases and the J gene lost 4 bases, with 16 bases spanning the gap. CDR1 LGHDT and CDR2 YNNKEL come from the germline V gene (reference sequence). The DNA for the CDR3 is TGTGCCAGCAGCCTCAGCTCAGGGGCGCGCACTGAAGCTTTCTTT. Translated, it gives CASSLSSGARTEAFF.

This chain joins TRBV5-4 and TRBJ1-2; maybe TRBD1 (6 bases). CDR1 is SGHNT, CDR2 YYREEE, per germline (reference sequence). This CDR3 is 15 amino acids long. The V and J ends lost 2 bases and 0 bases respectively, with 11 bases between them. In DNA form, the CDR3 reads TGTGCCAGCAGCTTAACAGGGAGAGCTAACTATGGCTACACCTTC. Translated, it gives CASSLTGRANYGYTF.

The gene calls are TRBV27 and TRBJ2-7; a possible D gene is TRBD1 (6 bases). This CDR3 comprises 15 residues. The ends were cut back, 6 bases at V and 1 base at J, with 16 bases in the middle. Germline CDR1 is MNHEY and CDR2 is SMNVEV (reference sequence). In nucleotides, the CDR3 is TGTGCCAGCAGGGCTGTCGTGGACAGATCCTACGAGCAGTACTTC. Translation: CASRAVVDRSYEQYF.

The chain couples TRBV6-5 to TRBJ1-5; D may be TRBD1 (6 bases). CDR3 length: 14 residues. V was cut by 6 bases and J by 0 bases, with 9 bases left in between. CDR1 and CDR2 from the germline V gene are MNHEY and SVGAGI. The CDR3 loop is CASRDRTSNQPQHF. The CDR3 nucleotides read TGTGCCAGCAGGGACAGAACTAGCAATCAGCCCCAGCATTTT.

The rearrangement links TRBV5-4 to TRBJ1-2; weak D call: TRBD1 (5 bases). Trimming cost V 2 bases and J 6 bases, with 17 bases left between them. The CDR3 length is 15 residues. Germline-derived CDR1 and CDR2 are SGHNT and YYREEE (reference sequence). The CDR3 DNA is TGTGCCAGCAGCTTAGTTTCTGGGGGGGTGGATGGCTACACCTTC. Translating gives CASSLVSGGVDGYTF.

This clone was counted between two and nine times. V and J are TRBV4-1 and TRBJ2-7; TRBD1 is a possible D gene (7 bases). The germline V gene has CDR1 MGHRA and CDR2 YSYEKL. This CDR3 spans 15 amino acids. V dropped 2 bases and J dropped 0 bases, with 11 bases sitting between them. The CDR3: CASSQFRGDSYEQYF. CDR3 DNA sequence: TGCGCCAGCAGCCAATTCAGGGGGGACTCCTACGAGCAGTACTTC.

The V call is TRBV11-2, the J call TRBJ1-1; TRBD1 aligns across 7 bases. This CDR3 contains 17 residues. CDR1 and CDR2 (germline): SGHAT, FQNNGV. V gave up 4 bases and J gave up 0 bases; unmatched junction bases: 11. This chain's CDR3 is CASSSGTAFLMNTEAFF. CDR3 nucleotide sequence: TGTGCCAGCAGCTCGGGGACAGCTTTCCTTATGAACACTGAAGCTTTCTTT.

The chain couples TRBV5-4 to TRBJ1-4; tentative D call: TRBD1 (6 bases). Germline V gene lookup returns CDR1 SGHNT and CDR2 YYREEE (reference sequence). This CDR3 is 17 amino acids long. V lost 4 bases, J lost 3 bases, and 19 bases lay in between. The CDR3 region has the DNA TGTGCCAGCAGCCCGGAGGGCGGGGGCTTCCCTAATGAAAAACTGTTTTTT. As protein: CASSPEGGGFPNEKLFF.

The chain is built from TRBV28 and TRBJ1-3, with D possibly matching TRBD1 (5 bases). The CDR3 runs 14 residues. V gave up 6 bases and J gave up 0 bases, with 9 bases separating them. Germline CDR1 reads MDHEN; CDR2 reads SYDVKM. The CDR3 DNA is TGTGCCAGCAGGGGGGGAGGCTCTGGAAACACCATATATTTT. It encodes CASRGGGSGNTIYF. Drawing the rest from reference TRBV28 and TRBJ1-3, the complete variable domain is DVKVTQSSRYLVKRTGEKVFLECVQDMDHENMFWYRQDPGLGLRLIYFSYDVKMKEKGDIPEGYSVSREKKERFSLILESASTNQTSMYLCASRGGGSGNTIYFGEGSWLTVV.

The chain recombines TRBV27 with TRBJ1-5; TRBD1 aligns across 7 bases. CDR1 and CDR2 from the germline V gene are MNHEY and SMNVEV (reference sequence). The length of the CDR3 is 13 residues. Unmatched junction bases numbered 2, after V lost 5 bases and J lost 4 bases. The CDR3 region is CASSKTGNQPQHF. DNA of the CDR3: TGTGCCAGCAGTAAGACAGGGAATCAGCCCCAGCATTTT.

This chain joins TRBV6-5 and TRBJ1-6; 8 nucleotides line up with TRBD1. Trimming removed 2 bases from V and 10 bases from J; junction bases left unmatched: 7. In germline, CDR1 is MNHEY, CDR2 SVGAGI. This CDR3 is built from 15 residues. CDR3 DNA sequence: TGTGCCAGCAGTTACGGGCAGGGGGCAGGGTCACCCCTCCACTTT. Translated: CASSYGQGAGSPLHF.

The chain is built from TRBV7-2 and TRBJ1-1; TRBD1 is a possible D gene (5 bases). V gave up 11 bases and J gave up 2 bases, with 15 bases separating them. Per the germline V gene, CDR1 is SGHTA and CDR2 is FQGNSA. The CDR3 runs to 13 residues. DNA of the CDR3: TGTGCCGGGAAACGGGGACTAAACACTGAAGCTTTCTTT. Encoded protein: CAGKRGLNTEAFF.

This clone appeared a single time. The chain employs TRBV6-2 or TRBV6-3 and TRBJ1-5; no reliable D call. This CDR3 has 17 amino acids. Germline CDR1 MNHEY, CDR2 SVGEGT. The V end was cut by 2 bases, the J end by 1 base, with 15 bases between. The DNA of the CDR3 is TGTGCCAGCAGTTACAGTAGGGTAAGGGAGAGCAATCAGCCCCAGCATTTT. Its translation: CASSYSRVRESNQPQHF.

The chain has TRBV5-1 and TRBJ2-2; weak D call: TRBD2 (6 bases). CDR1 and CDR2 (germline): SGHRS, YFSETQ. The CDR3 totals 16 residues. V was clipped by 0 bases and J by 6 bases, with 15 bases between them. CDR3 bases: TGCGCCAGCAGCTTGGATCGGGGGTTAGGGGCCGGGGAGCTGTTTTTT. The encoded protein is CASSLDRGLGAGELFF.

The CDR3 reads CASSLSPWRGDTYEQYF. The CDR3 DNA reads TGTGCCAGCAGTTTATCCCCCTGGCGGGGGGACACCTACGAGCAGTACTTC. This chain connects TRBV27 to TRBJ2-7; TRBD2 matches 8 bases. V dropped 0 bases and J dropped 2; count of bases not matched to a gene: 9. The CDR3 contains 17 residues. In germline, CDR1 is MNHEY, CDR2 SMNVEV (reference sequence).

V and J are TRBV2 and TRBJ1-1; 8 bases line up with TRBD1. Germline CDR1 reads SNHLY; CDR2 reads FYNNEI. Trimming took 8 bases from V and 6 from J; bases not matched to a gene: 11. There are 14 residues in the CDR3. The DNA for the CDR3 is TGTGCCAGCCGGGACAGGCTTCAATCCCCTGAAGCTTTCTTT. Amino acids: CASRDRLQSPEAFF.

The V call is TRBV4-1, the J call TRBJ1-5, with TRBD1 matching over 8 bases. The germline gives CDR1 MGHRA, CDR2 YSYEKL. This CDR3 contains 15 residues. V shed 1 base, J shed 7 bases, and the junction held 6 bases outside the gene matches. Here the CDR3 reads CASSQGTGRGQPQHF. DNA of the CDR3: TGCGCCAGCAGCCAAGGGACAGGGCGCGGGCAGCCCCAGCATTTT.

The chain is built from TRBV2 and TRBJ1-4; D is undetermined. Germline V gene sequence: CDR1 SNHLY, CDR2 FYNNEI. The V end lost 7 bases, the J end lost 0 bases, and 15 bases lay between the germline ends. The CDR3 loop spans 16 amino acids. DNA for the CDR3: TGTGCCAGCACCCCCCGGGGAGCAGCAACTAATGAAAAACTGTTTTTT. Protein product: CASTPRGAATNEKLFF. Based on the CDR3 plus reference TRBV2 and TRBJ1-4, the full variable domain is EPEVTQTPSHQVTQMGQEVILRCVPISNHLYFYWYRQILGQKVEFLVSFYNNEISEKSEIFDDQFSVERPDGSNFTLKIRSTKLEDSAMYFCASTPRGAATNEKLFFGSGTQLSVL.

The chain is built from TRBV27 and TRBJ2-7; 8 nucleotides agree with TRBD1. The CDR3 spans 11 residues. CDR1 and CDR2 (germline): MNHEY, SMNVEV (reference sequence). Trimming took 8 bases from V and 3 from J; bases not matched to a gene: 0. CDR3 nucleotides: TGTGCCAGCGGACAGGGCTACGAGCAGTACTTC. Its translation is CASGQGYEQYF.

The chain joins TRBV5-1 to TRBJ2-5; a weak D match, TRBD1 (7 bases). V gave up 4 bases and J gave up 5 bases, with 21 bases separating them. This CDR3 is built from 16 residues. Germline loops: CDR1 SGHRS, CDR2 YFSETQ. The CDR3 region is CASSRAGTDRWETQYF. CDR3 DNA: TGCGCCAGCAGCCGTGCGGGGACAGACAGATGGGAGACCCAGTACTTC.

The chain is built from TRBV7-9 and TRBJ1-2, with a possible D match to TRBD1 (5 bases). V dropped 2 bases and J dropped 3 bases, with 13 bases sitting between them. Germline V gives CDR1 SEHNR, CDR2 FQNEAQ (reference sequence). This CDR3 is built from 15 residues. CDR3 region: CASSLLSRADYGYTF. The DNA of the CDR3 is TGTGCCAGCAGCTTATTATCCAGGGCCGACTATGGCTACACCTTC.